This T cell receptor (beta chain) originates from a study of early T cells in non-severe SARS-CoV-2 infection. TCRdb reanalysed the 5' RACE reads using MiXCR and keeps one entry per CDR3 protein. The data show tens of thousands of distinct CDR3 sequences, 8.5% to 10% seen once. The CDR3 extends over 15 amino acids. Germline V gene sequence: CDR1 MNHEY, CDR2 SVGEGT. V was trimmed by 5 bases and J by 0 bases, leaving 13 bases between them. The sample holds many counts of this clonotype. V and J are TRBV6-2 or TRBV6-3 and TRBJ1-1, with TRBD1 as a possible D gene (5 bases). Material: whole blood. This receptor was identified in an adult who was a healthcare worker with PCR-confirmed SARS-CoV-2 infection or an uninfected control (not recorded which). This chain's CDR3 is CASSRRQFMNTEAFF. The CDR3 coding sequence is TGTGCCAGCAGTCGAAGACAGTTCATGAACACTGAAGCTTTCTTT.